A single sample gave rise to the 28 T cell receptor beta chains below, sequenced in a study of blood T cell repertoires in COVID-19 (dated by TCRdb to 2020 to 2021). The library was obtained by the immunoSEQ multiplex PCR assay. TCRdb obtained this table from immuneACCESS and retained in-frame rearrangements with V and J assigned. These tables miss some clones; where compared with another copy, unresolved V genes account for less than half of the shortfall, and the remainder is unexplained. In all, the sample holds about 98,000 clones, and about 85% of those were seen once. About 10% of the sample is in the top ten clones. The specimen was peripheral blood. All receptors come from a woman of 80 years or more with acute or convalescent COVID-19.

V usage is TRBV30 and J usage is TRBJ2-1; the D gene is possibly TRBD2 (7 bases). This CDR3 is built from 17 residues. Germline CDR1 GTSNPN, CDR2 SVGIG (reference sequence). Trimming took 0 bases from V and 9 from J, leaving 24 bases between them. CDR3 DNA: TGTGCCTGGAGTGTCCTCGAGAGGTGGGGGGGCCGGTGTGAGCAGTTCTTC. Residues: CAWSVLERWGGRCEQFF.

V and J are TRBV5-5 and TRBJ1-1; tentatively, D is TRBD1 (5 bases). V was pared by 4 bases and J by 3 bases, with 19 bases between. The CDR3 is made up of 16 amino acids. In germline, CDR1 is SGHKS, CDR2 YYEKEE (reference sequence). The CDR3 spells CASSGGSRPGDTEAFF. DNA of the CDR3: TGTGCCAGCAGCGGGGGGTCGAGGCCCGGGGACACTGAAGCTTTCTTT.

The V gene is TRBV18, the J gene TRBJ1-1; 7 nucleotides match TRBD1. The germline V gene has CDR1 KGHSH and CDR2 LQKENI. This CDR3 region has 14 residues. V dropped 1 base and J dropped 6; count of bases not matched to a gene: 5. Here the CDR3 DNA reads TGTGCCAGCTCACCACGCGACAGGGTGGCTGAAGCTTTCTTT. This sequence encodes CASSPRDRVAEAFF.

The chain's CDR3 is CASNPVGDRGSEQYF. The CDR3 nucleotides read TGTGCCAGCAACCCTGTAGGGGACAGGGGGTCCGAGCAGTACTTC. The chain combines TRBV7-2 with TRBJ2-7; 11 bases are shared with TRBD1. CDR1 is SGHTA, CDR2 FQGNSA, per germline. J lost 6 bases, V lost 7 bases, and 11 bases had no gene match. CDR3 length equals 15 residues.

The chain uses TRBV11-2 and TRBJ2-1; TRBD2 is a possible D gene (7 bases). The germline gives CDR1 SGHAT, CDR2 FQNNGV. This CDR3 contains 17 residues. V was clipped by 2 bases and J by 0 bases, with 14 bases between them. CDR3 coding DNA: TGTGCCAGCAGCTTACGTGGGGGGGCGAGCTCCTACAATGAGCAGTTCTTC. Amino acids: CASSLRGGASSYNEQFF.

This clone showed up just a few times. The genes are TRBV5-4 and TRBJ1-1; D is unresolved. CDR1 is SGHNT and CDR2 is YYREEE in the germline V gene (reference sequence). The CDR3 contains 14 residues. The V and J ends lost 8 bases and 5 bases respectively, with 19 bases between them. CDR3 DNA: TGTGCCAGTCAGCAGAGGGCCATGGGGACTGAAGCTTTCTTT. It codes for CASQQRAMGTEAFF. The whole variable domain, remainder taken from reference TRBV5-4 and TRBJ1-1, is ETGVTQSPTHLIKTRGQQVTLRCSSQSGHNTVSWYQQALGQGPQFIFQYYREEENGRGNFPPRFSGLQFPNYSSELNVNALELDDSALYLCASQQRAMGTEAFFGQGTRLTVV.

The sample holds a few counts of this clone. The CDR3 nucleotides are TGTGCCAGCAGCTTATTCGGGCTGGGGGGGCCTACGTCAAATGAGCAGTTCTTC. It specifies CASSLFGLGGPTSNEQFF. The V and J genes are TRBV7-2 and TRBJ2-1; weak D call: TRBD2 (7 bases). There are 18 residues in the CDR3. Germline V CDR1 and CDR2: SGHTA, FQGNSA. V was cut by 2 bases and J by 7 bases, with 24 bases left in between.

The chain uses TRBV3-1 (or the pseudogene TRBV3-2) and TRBJ2-5; maybe TRBD2 (6 bases). The CDR3 extends over 20 amino acids. Germline V gives CDR1 LGHDT, CDR2 YNNKEL (reference sequence). Trimming left V 0 bases short and J 2 bases short, with 25 bases between. The CDR3, as DNA: TGTGCCAGCAGCCAAGATGGACCCCCCTCACTAGCCGAAAAACAAGAGACCCAGTACTTC. Translation gives CASSQDGPPSLAEKQETQYF.

The rearrangement joins TRBV3-1 (or the pseudogene TRBV3-2) to TRBJ1-2, with D perhaps TRBD1 (5 bases). In germline, CDR1 is LGHDT, CDR2 YNNKEL (reference sequence). V lost 0 bases and J lost 8, with 13 bases in between. This CDR3 is 14 amino acids long. The CDR3 reads CASSQEGTFGGYTF. In DNA form, the CDR3 reads TGTGCCAGCAGCCAAGAAGGGACTTTCGGCGGCTACACCTTC.

The gene calls are TRBV5-5 and TRBJ2-7; D ambiguous. CDR1 and CDR2 (germline): SGHKS, YYEKEE (reference sequence). Trimming stripped 0 bases from V and 2 bases from J, with 12 bases between. The CDR3 runs to 15 residues. The DNA for the CDR3 is TGTGCCAGCAGCTTGGTAGCCGAAACGGCCTACGAGCAGTACTTC. This encodes CASSLVAETAYEQYF.

This chain connects TRBV27 to TRBJ1-6, with a tentative D call TRBD1 (6 bases). CDR3 length equals 16 residues. Trimming removed 0 bases from V and 7 bases from J, with 13 bases in between. Germline V CDR1 and CDR2: MNHEY, SMNVEV (reference sequence). CDR3 nucleotides: TGTGCCAGCAGTTTATCCCCAGGGGCCGACAATTCACCCCTCCACTTT. This translates into CASSLSPGADNSPLHF.

The CDR3 sequence is CASRPGQGSSTEAFF. In DNA, the CDR3 is TGTGCCAGCAGACCGGGACAGGGGTCCTCCACTGAAGCTTTCTTT. The V gene is TRBV6-6, the J gene TRBJ1-1, with TRBD1 matching 10 bases. Germline CDR1 reads MNHNY; CDR2 reads SVGAGI (reference sequence). V lost 6 bases, J lost 4 bases, and 8 bases stayed unmatched. The CDR3 sequence is 15 residues long.

In DNA, the CDR3 is TGTGCCAGCAGTGTGCGGGGGCCGGGAACCGGGGAGCTGTTTTTT. Protein product: CASSVRGPGTGELFF. V gene TRBV7-9 combines with J gene TRBJ2-2, with D possibly matching TRBD2 (7 bases). Germline values: CDR1 SEHNR, CDR2 FQNEAQ (reference sequence). The CDR3 length is 15 residues. The V gene lost 6 bases and the J gene lost 5 bases, with 16 bases spanning the gap.

The chain couples TRBV27 to TRBJ1-2; 10 bases match TRBD1. Germline CDR1 reads MNHEY; CDR2 reads SMNVEV (reference sequence). The junction had 13 bases not matched to a gene; V was cut back by 7 bases and J by 8 bases. This CDR3 is 15 amino acids long. The CDR3 region has the DNA TGTGCCAGCACCACCTTAGGGGACAGGGGCATAGGCTACACCTTC. This gives the protein CASTTLGDRGIGYTF.

V usage is TRBV5-4 and J usage is TRBJ1-3; 10 bases match TRBD1. Germline V CDR1 and CDR2: SGHNT, YYREEE (reference sequence). The CDR3 covers 16 residues. Trimming at V came to 3 bases and at J to 2 bases, leaving 5 bases not matched to a gene. DNA for the CDR3: TGTGCCAGCAGCTCCGGGACAGGGGTTGCTGGAAACACCATATATTTT. This codes for CASSSGTGVAGNTIYF.

The chain has TRBV5-1 and TRBJ1-2; D gene uncertain. Between the trimmed V and J ends, which lost 6 bases and 2 bases, there was a span of 11 bases. The germline V gene has CDR1 SGHRS and CDR2 YFSETQ. The CDR3 totals 13 residues. CDR3 in amino acids: CASTPGSNYGYTF. DNA for the CDR3: TGCGCCAGCACCCCGGGGTCCAACTATGGCTACACCTTC. Together with reference TRBV5-1 and TRBJ1-2, the CDR3 gives the full variable domain: KAGVTQTPRYLIKTRGQQVTLSCSPISGHRSVSWYQQTPGQGLQFLFEYFSETQRNKGNFPGRFSGRQFSNSRSEMNVSTLELGDSALYLCASTPGSNYGYTFGSGTRLTVV.

The rearrangement links TRBV4-1 to TRBJ2-1; D unresolved. CDR1 is MGHRA, CDR2 YSYEKL, per germline. Deletions cut 0 bases from V and 2 bases from J, with 5 bases between. The CDR3 consists of 14 residues. The CDR3 coding sequence is TGCGCCAGCAGCCAAGATCAGGCCTACAATGAGCAGTTCTTC. It codes for CASSQDQAYNEQFF.

The rearrangement joins TRBV7-6 to TRBJ1-4, with 7 positions matching TRBD1. Trimming at V came to 5 bases and at J to 8 bases, leaving 17 bases not matched to a gene. This CDR3 is 17 amino acids long. Per the germline V gene, CDR1 is SGHVS and CDR2 is FNYEAQ. CDR3 region: CASSPLWSGTATEKLFF. CDR3 coding DNA: TGTGCCAGCAGCCCGCTTTGGTCCGGGACAGCTACAGAAAAACTGTTTTTT.

The chain joins TRBV7-3 to TRBJ1-4; TRBD1 matches 11 bases. Unmatched junction bases numbered 4, after V lost 8 bases and J lost 5 bases. Germline CDR1 SGHTA, CDR2 FQGTGA. The CDR3 contains 14 residues. CDR3 nucleotide sequence: TGTGCCAGCGGACAGGGGGCGCAGAATGAAAAACTGTTTTTT. This translates into CASGQGAQNEKLFF. The full variable domain, its missing parts supplied by reference TRBV7-3 and TRBJ1-4, is GAGVSQTPSNKVTEKGKYVELRCDPISGHTALYWYRQSLGQGPEFLIYFQGTGAADDSGLPNDRFFAVRPEGSVSTLKIQRTERGDSAVYLCASGQGAQNEKLFFGSGTQLSVL.

The chain links TRBV9 to TRBJ2-5; 10 bases align to TRBD2. The CDR3 totals 16 residues. The ends lost 3 bases at V and 5 bases at J; junction bases unmatched: 10. Germline loops: CDR1 SGDLS, CDR2 YYNGEE. The chain's CDR3 is CASSAGQRGGQETQYF. DNA of the CDR3: TGTGCCAGCAGCGCCGGCCAGCGGGGGGGCCAGGAGACCCAGTACTTC.

The rearrangement links TRBV10-3 to TRBJ1-2; no firm D call. From germline, CDR1 is ENHRY and CDR2 SYGVKD. There are 12 residues in the CDR3. The V gene lost 11 bases and the J gene lost 5 bases, with 15 bases spanning the gap. Here the CDR3 DNA reads TGTGCCTTATCACGAGATAATTATGGCTACACCTTC. This gives the protein CALSRDNYGYTF.

The chain has TRBV2 and TRBJ2-3; 8 bases are a match to TRBD2. Germline V gene data show CDR1 as SNHLY and CDR2 as FYNNEI. V lost 4 bases to trimming and J lost 10 bases; unmatched junction nucleotides: 4. The CDR3 loop spans 12 amino acids. CDR3 residues: CASSVAAGAQYF. In DNA, the CDR3 is TGTGCCAGCAGTGTAGCAGCGGGGGCGCAGTATTTT.

The CDR3 sequence is CASSTSGGIARDTQYF. In DNA, the CDR3 is TGTGCCAGCAGCACTAGCGGGGGGATAGCGAGGGATACGCAGTATTTT. V usage is TRBV7-2 and J usage is TRBJ2-3, with TRBD2 matching over 12 bases. Germline CDR1 reads SGHTA; CDR2 reads FQGNSA. The CDR3 length is 16 residues. J was trimmed by 6 bases and V by 5 bases; bases with no gene match: 9.

The rearrangement uses TRBV2 and TRBJ1-5; no firm D call. The CDR3 contains 14 residues. Germline CDR1 SNHLY, CDR2 FYNNEI. V was shortened by 4 bases and J by 3 bases, with 10 bases between the two germline ends. The CDR3 loop reads CASSVAGSNQPQHF. The CDR3 DNA reads as TGTGCCAGCAGTGTTGCCGGGTCCAATCAGCCCCAGCATTTT. Together with reference TRBV2 and TRBJ1-5, the CDR3 gives the full variable domain: EPEVTQTPSHQVTQMGQEVILRCVPISNHLYFYWYRQILGQKVEFLVSFYNNEISEKSEIFDDQFSVERPDGSNFTLKIRSTKLEDSAMYFCASSVAGSNQPQHFGDGTRLSIL.

V and J are TRBV5-4 and TRBJ2-3; D is undetermined. Germline V gene sequence: CDR1 SGHNT, CDR2 YYREEE (reference sequence). The CDR3 runs 13 residues. With 1 base removed from V and 1 base from J, the gap between germline ends came to 4 bases. CDR3 sequence reads: CASSLTGTDTQYF. The CDR3 bases are TGTGCCAGCAGCTTGACAGGCACAGATACGCAGTATTTT.

The V call is TRBV9, the J call TRBJ1-4, with 9 bases identical to TRBD1. This CDR3 comprises 18 residues. The J segment lost 8 bases and the V segment lost 3 bases, leaving 17 bases of the junction unmatched. Germline assignment: CDR1 SGDLS and CDR2 YYNGEE. The CDR3 nucleotides are TGTGCCAGCAGCGGAACCGGGACAGGGCCCTCAGCGGAGGAAAAACTGTTTTTT. Residues: CASSGTGTGPSAEEKLFF.

This clone was seen just once. The J gene is TRBJ1-5, the V gene TRBV9; TRBD1 is a possible D gene (5 bases). The CDR3 spans 15 residues. The V and J ends lost 0 bases and 3 bases respectively, with 10 bases between them. CDR1 is SGDLS and CDR2 is YYNGEE in the germline V gene. CDR3 DNA sequence: TGTGCCAGCAGCGTAGGAGGACACCCCAATCAGCCCCAGCATTTT. Amino acids: CASSVGGHPNQPQHF. The full variable domain, completed using reference TRBV9 and TRBJ1-5, is DSGVTQTPKHLITATGQRVTLRCSPRSGDLSVYWYQQSLDQGLQFLIQYYNGEERAKGNILERFSAQQFPDLHSELNLSSLELGDSALYFCASSVGGHPNQPQHFGDGTRLSIL.

The CDR3 coding sequence is TGTGCCATCAGTGTGAGCGAGGGAGGGACTACAAGTGAGCAGTTCTTC. Its translation is CAISVSEGGTTSEQFF. V and J are TRBV10-3 and TRBJ2-1; 7 bases map to TRBD2. The V and J ends lost 4 bases and 9 bases, in that order; junction bases with no gene match: 15. Germline V gives CDR1 ENHRY, CDR2 SYGVKD. CDR3 length equals 16 residues.